A single sample is the source of the 6 T cell receptor beta chains below, sequenced in a study of T-cell reconstitution after alpha-beta-depleted transplantation in children. During its preparation, the TCRbeta library received unique molecular identifiers. TCRdb processed the PCR reads anew with MiXCR; each CDR3 protein has one entry. The sample carries a few hundred thousand distinct CDR3 sequences, around 12% recorded once. The specimen comprised PBMCs from the stem cell graft donor, sampled from the stem cell graft. The receptors derive from a human donor who donated a stem cell graft to a child with combined immunodeficiency.

This clonotype was seen more than once but under ten times. The J gene is TRBJ2-3, the V gene TRBV5-1; possible D gene TRBD1, 5 bases. Trimming left V 5 bases short and J 0 bases short, with 10 bases between. Looked up from germline, CDR1 is SGHRS and CDR2 is YFSETQ. This CDR3 has 14 amino acids. This CDR3 is CASRGVTSTDTQYF. The CDR3 DNA reads TGCGCCAGCAGAGGGGTGACTAGCACAGATACGCAGTATTTT.

This clonotype appeared many times. The chain uses TRBV29-1 and TRBJ2-3, with TRBD2 matching 8 bases. V lost 4 bases, J lost 1 base, and 4 bases stayed unmatched. The CDR3 length is 14 residues. Germline V gives CDR1 SQVTM, CDR2 ANQGSEA. The CDR3 DNA is TGCAGCGTTGCTCCGACTAGCGGCACAGATACGCAGTATTTT. This encodes CSVAPTSGTDTQYF.

The chain recombines TRBV19 with TRBJ1-2; D gene unclear. CDR1 is LNHDA and CDR2 is SQIVND in the germline V gene (reference sequence). V dropped 6 bases and J dropped 6 bases, with 8 bases sitting between them. The CDR3 extends over 11 amino acids. CDR3 protein: CASRMTDGYTF. The CDR3 DNA is TGTGCCAGTAGAATGACGGATGGCTACACCTTC.

In DNA, the CDR3 is TGTGCCAGCAGCTTGGAATCGGGACAGGAAGAGACCCAGTACTTC. Protein product: CASSLESGQEETQYF. The chain couples TRBV5-5 to TRBJ2-5; TRBD1 agrees at 8 bases. The CDR3 sequence is 15 residues long. The germline V gene has CDR1 SGHKS and CDR2 YYEKEE (reference sequence). Unmatched junction bases numbered 4, after V lost 0 bases and J lost 3 bases.

This clonotype was detected a few times. The gene calls are TRBV12-5 and TRBJ2-3; D remains ambiguous. Trimming left V 6 bases short and J 9 bases short, with 13 bases between. Germline V gene data show CDR1 as LGHNT and CDR2 as FRNRAP. The CDR3 sequence is 12 residues long. CDR3 DNA: TGTGCTAGTGGGGGCCTCAGCTTCACGCAGTATTTT. It codes for CASGGLSFTQYF.

This clonotype was seen more than once but under ten times. The rearrangement uses TRBV2 and TRBJ1-3, with D hard to call. Germline assignment: CDR1 SNHLY and CDR2 FYNNEI. This CDR3 contains 13 residues. V was shortened by 4 bases and J by 4 bases, with 8 bases between the two germline ends. The CDR3 reads CASSAVGGNTIYF. In DNA form, the CDR3 reads TGTGCCAGCAGTGCAGTTGGGGGAAACACCATATATTTT.